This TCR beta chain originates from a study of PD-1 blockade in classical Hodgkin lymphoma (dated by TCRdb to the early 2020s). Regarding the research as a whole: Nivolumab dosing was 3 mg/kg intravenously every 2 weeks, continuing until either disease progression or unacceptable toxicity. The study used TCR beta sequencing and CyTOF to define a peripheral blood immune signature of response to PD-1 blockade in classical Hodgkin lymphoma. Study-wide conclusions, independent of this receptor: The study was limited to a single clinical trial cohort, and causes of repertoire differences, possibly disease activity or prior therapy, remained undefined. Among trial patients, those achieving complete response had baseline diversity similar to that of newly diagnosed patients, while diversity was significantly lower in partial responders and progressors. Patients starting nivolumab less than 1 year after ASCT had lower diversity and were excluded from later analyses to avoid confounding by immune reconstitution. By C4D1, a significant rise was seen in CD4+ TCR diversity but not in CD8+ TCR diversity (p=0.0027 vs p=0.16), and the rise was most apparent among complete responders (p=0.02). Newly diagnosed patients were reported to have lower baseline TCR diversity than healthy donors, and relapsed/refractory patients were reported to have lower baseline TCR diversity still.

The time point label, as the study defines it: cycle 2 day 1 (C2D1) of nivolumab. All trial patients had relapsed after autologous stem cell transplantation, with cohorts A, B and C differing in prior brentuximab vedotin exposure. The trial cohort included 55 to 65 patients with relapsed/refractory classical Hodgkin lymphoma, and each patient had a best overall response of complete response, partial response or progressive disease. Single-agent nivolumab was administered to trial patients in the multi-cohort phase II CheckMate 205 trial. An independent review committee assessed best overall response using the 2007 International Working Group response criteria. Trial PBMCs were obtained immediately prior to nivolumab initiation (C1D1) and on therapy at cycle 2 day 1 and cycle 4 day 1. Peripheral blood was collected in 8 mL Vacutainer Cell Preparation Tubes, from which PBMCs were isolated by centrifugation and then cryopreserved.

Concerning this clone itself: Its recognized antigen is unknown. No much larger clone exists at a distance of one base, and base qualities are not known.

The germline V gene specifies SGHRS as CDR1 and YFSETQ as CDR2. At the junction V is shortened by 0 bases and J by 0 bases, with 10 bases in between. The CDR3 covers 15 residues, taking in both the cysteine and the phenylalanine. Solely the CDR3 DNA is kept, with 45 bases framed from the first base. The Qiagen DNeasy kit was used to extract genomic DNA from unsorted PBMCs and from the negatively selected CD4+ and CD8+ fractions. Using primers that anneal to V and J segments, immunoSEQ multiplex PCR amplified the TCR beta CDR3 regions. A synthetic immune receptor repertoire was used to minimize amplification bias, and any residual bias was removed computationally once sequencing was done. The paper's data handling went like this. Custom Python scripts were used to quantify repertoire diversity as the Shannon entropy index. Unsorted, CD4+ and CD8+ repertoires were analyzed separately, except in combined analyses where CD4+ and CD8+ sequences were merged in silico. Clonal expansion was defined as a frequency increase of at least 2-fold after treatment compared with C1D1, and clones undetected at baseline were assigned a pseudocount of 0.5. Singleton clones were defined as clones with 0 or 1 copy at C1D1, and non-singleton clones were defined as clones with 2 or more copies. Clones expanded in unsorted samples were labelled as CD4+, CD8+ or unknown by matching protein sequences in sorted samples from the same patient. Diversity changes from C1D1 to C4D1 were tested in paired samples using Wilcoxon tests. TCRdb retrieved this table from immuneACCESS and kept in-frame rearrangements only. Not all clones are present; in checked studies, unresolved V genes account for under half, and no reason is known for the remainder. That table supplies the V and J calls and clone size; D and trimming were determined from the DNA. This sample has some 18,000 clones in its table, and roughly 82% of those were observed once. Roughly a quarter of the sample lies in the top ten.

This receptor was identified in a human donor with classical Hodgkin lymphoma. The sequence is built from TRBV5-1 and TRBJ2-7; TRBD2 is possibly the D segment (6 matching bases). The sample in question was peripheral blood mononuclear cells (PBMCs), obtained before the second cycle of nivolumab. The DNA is TGCGCCAGCAGCTTGGCCGGGAGAAGCTCCTACGAGCAGTACTTC. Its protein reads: CASSLAGRSSYEQYF.